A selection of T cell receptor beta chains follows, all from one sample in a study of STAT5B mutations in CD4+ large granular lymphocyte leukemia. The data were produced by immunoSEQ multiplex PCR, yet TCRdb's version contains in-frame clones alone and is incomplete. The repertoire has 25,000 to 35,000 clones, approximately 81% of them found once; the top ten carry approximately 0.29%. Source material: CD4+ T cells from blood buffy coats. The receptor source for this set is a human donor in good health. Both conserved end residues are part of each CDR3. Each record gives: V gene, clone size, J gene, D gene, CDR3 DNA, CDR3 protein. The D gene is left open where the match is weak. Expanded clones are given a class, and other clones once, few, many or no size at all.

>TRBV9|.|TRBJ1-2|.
TGTGCCAGCAGCTCCGTTATTAGAGGTGGCGGCTACACCTTC
CASSSVIRGGGYTF
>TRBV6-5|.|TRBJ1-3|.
TGTGCCAGCAGAACCCCACCCAACACCATATATTTT
CASRTPPNTIYF
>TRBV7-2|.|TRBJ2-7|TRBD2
TGTGCCAGCAGCTTAGAGGGTAGCGGGAGCCGCGAGCAGTACTTC
CASSLEGSGSREQYF
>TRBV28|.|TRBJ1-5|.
TGTGCCAGCATCGAGGGGAGAGATCAGCCCCAGCATTTT
CASIEGRDQPQHF
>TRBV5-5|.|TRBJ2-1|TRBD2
TGTGCCAGCAGCCCGAAGGGAGGGGAGACTGAGCAGTTCTTC
CASSPKGGETEQFF
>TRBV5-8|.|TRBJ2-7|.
TGTGCCAGCAGCTTGGCTTACGGTCTCCCCGAGGAGCAGTACTTC
CASSLAYGLPEEQYF
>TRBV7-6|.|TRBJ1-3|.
TGTGCCAGCAGCTTGGGACTAACTGGAAACACCATATATTTT
CASSLGLTGNTIYF
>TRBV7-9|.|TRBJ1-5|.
TGTGCCAGCAGCCTGGGGGCGAGAGTAGAGGGCGGTCAGCCCCAGCATTTT
CASSLGARVEGGQPQHF
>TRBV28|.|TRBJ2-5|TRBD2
TGTGCCAGCAGTCCTCGGACTAGCGGGCACCAGTACTTC
CASSPRTSGHQYF
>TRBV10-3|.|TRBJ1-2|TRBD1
TGTGCCATCAGTGGTGGACAGGGTGGCTACACCTTC
CAISGGQGGYTF
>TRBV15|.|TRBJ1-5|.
TGTGCCACCAGCAGACTGGGGGGGATAAAGCATTTT
CATSRLGGIKHF
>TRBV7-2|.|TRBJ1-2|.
TGTGCCAGCAGCTTAATCAGGTCTAACTATGGCTACACCTTC
CASSLIRSNYGYTF
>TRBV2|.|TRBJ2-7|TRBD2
TGTGCCAGCAGTGGGACTAGCGGGGCCTACGAGCAGTACTTC
CASSGTSGAYEQYF
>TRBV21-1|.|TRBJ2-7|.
TGTGCCAGCAGCAAAGCGCGGGGGACAGGAGACTCCTACGAGCAGTACTTC
CASSKARGTGDSYEQYF
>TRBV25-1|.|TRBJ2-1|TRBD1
TGTGCCAGCAGTGATGAGGCTCTCGATGGGGACAGCTACAATGAGCAGTTCTTC
CASSDEALDGDSYNEQFF
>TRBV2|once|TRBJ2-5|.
TGTGCCACCAGACCGGAAGCGAAAGAGACCCAGTACTTC
CATRPEAKETQYF
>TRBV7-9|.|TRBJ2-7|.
TGTGCCAGCCGACCTACTTGGCGTCAGCGTGGGAACGAGCAGTACTTC
CASRPTWRQRGNEQYF
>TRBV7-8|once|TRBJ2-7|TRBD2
TGTGCCAGCAGCCCCCGGGAGGGGGAACGGACTCTGTACTACGAGCAGTACTTC
CASSPREGERTLYYEQYF
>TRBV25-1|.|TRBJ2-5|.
TGTGCCAGCAGTGTTTCAGGCCCCTCTGGGGAGCAGTACTTC
CASSVSGPSGEQYF
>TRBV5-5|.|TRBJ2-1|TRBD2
TGTGCCAGCAGTTTTCCGTACACGGGGGAGGGGCACAATGAGCAGTTCTTC
CASSFPYTGEGHNEQFF
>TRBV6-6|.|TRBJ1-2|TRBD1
TGTGCCAGCAGTTCCACCGGGACAGAAAACTATGGCTACACCTTC
CASSSTGTENYGYTF
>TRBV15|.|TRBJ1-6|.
TGTGCCACCAGCAGAGATTATAATTCACCCCTCCACTTT
CATSRDYNSPLHF